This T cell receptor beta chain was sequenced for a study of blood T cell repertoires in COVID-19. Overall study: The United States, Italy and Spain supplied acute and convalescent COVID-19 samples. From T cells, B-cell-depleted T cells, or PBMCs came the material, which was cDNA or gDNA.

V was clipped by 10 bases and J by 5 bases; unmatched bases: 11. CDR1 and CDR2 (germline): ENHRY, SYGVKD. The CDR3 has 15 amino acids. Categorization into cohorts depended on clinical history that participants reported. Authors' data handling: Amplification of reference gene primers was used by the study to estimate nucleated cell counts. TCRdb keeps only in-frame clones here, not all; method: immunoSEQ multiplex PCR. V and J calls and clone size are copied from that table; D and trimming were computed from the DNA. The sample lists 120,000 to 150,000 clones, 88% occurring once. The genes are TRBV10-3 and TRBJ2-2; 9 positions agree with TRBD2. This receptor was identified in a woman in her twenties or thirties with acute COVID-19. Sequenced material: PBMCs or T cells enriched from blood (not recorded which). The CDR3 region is CATGDSGSSTGELFF. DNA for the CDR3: TGTGCCACCGGAGATAGCGGGAGTAGTACCGGGGAGCTGTTTTTT.